This TCR beta chain came from a study of vaccination and CD4 T cells after COVID-19. Study details: Control cultures received a CEFX pool, an HIV-1 Nef pool, or no peptide. General study findings and limits: Median counts of SARS-CoV-2-reactive clonotypes increased from roughly 22 to 38; this difference was not significant.

The treatment is: roughly 11-day PBMC culture with coronavirus spike peptide pools or control peptides (ViraFEST assay). ViraFEST enlarged antigen-specific T cell populations with peptide pools and afterwards sequenced TCRs. Of note for this clonotype: Antigen specificity is unknown.

Oncomine TCR Beta short-read sequencing was applied to DNA from cultured CD4+ T cells. TCRdb redid the calling of the PCR reads with MiXCR, one entry per CDR3 protein. The sample lists about 17,000 distinct CDR3 sequences; more than 45% were seen once. V lost 5 bases, J lost 4 bases, and 7 bases stayed unmatched. CDR3 length: 15 residues. Germline V gene sequence: CDR1 SGHTA, CDR2 FQGTGA. V is TRBV7-3 and J is TRBJ2-5; TRBD1 aligns across 10 bases. This receptor was obtained from a human donor who had recovered from COVID-19. The sequenced sample was CD4+ T cells from blood, cultured in vitro. The CDR3 sequence is CASSPGQGRGETQYF. In DNA, the CDR3 is TGTGCCAGCAGCCCGGGACAGGGGCGAGGAGAGACCCAGTACTTC.